What follows is one T cell receptor beta chain and its context. This clonotype was observed many times. Its antigen is unknown. The input lacks base qualities; no much larger clone sits a single base away. This entry is derived from a study of kidney transplant recipient with SARS-CoV-2 infection (dated by TCRdb to the early 2020s). TCRdb shows the sequencer as Illumina MiSeq. Profiling of the peripheral T cell repertoire targeted human TCRbeta genes. The authors' analysis ran thus. Beta-binomial modelling was applied to test for differential clonotype abundance so that variability over time was accounted for. Expanded clonotypes were screened against the ImmuneCODE reference database of SARS-CoV-2-associated TCRs and were mapped to viral genome regions. Additional repertoire analyses examined TRBV gene usage, CDR3 length, CDR3 amino acid overlap between time points, distributions of clonotype abundance, and Jaccard similarity. TCRdb reprocessed the public reads (quality trimming at Q25 with fastp, clone calling with MiXCR) and kept in-frame beta chains. Rows with a matching CDR3 protein are joined into one entry that keeps the most common DNA and genes. The V and J calls shown here were made by TCRdb, not taken from the authors' results. The sample records approximately 240,000 distinct CDR3 sequences, around 26% of which are singletons. The ten largest make up roughly 7% of the sample.

Trimming at the junction amounts to 0 bases on V and 0 bases on J, and the germline ends lie 9 bases apart. Via the germline V gene (reference sequence), CDR1 is LNHDA and CDR2 SQIVND. The CDR3 contains 16 residues, cysteine and phenylalanine counted. Just CDR3 DNA is preserved here, 48 bases in frame from base 1. Sample time point, as interpreted from the label and publication: pre-pandemic baseline sample and day 111 after first positive SARS-CoV-2 test. This TCR was sampled from a male patient between 25 and 39 years old who had COVID-19 and was a kidney transplant recipient. Some T cells may derive from the graft donor when a transplant has been performed. The sequences come from a blood sample, collected at baseline and on day 111 from a kidney transplant recipient. This sequence uses TRBV19 and TRBJ1-3, with the identity of the D gene unclear. CDR3 region: CASSIDSGSSGNTIYF. The DNA sequence reads TGTGCCAGTAGTATAGACAGTGGAAGCTCTGGAAACACCATATATTTT.